This TCR beta chain comes out of a study of blood T cell repertoires in COVID-19. Study at large: T cells, B-cell-depleted T cells, or PBMCs provided the cDNA or gDNA that served as material.

Original handling: Amplifying reference gene primers gave estimates of nucleated cell counts. Method: immunoSEQ multiplex PCR; TCRdb's copy keeps in-frame clones and lacks some. The V and J calls and clone size come from that table; D and trimming were worked out from the DNA. Found here are 150,000 or so clones, around 82% of them singletons; the top ten hold nearly 15%. Germline CDR1 LGHNA, CDR2 YNFKEQ. Germline trimming cut 4 bases from V and 6 bases from J; bases unmatched to any gene: 6. This CDR3 comprises 14 residues. Sequenced sample: peripheral blood. The chain carries TRBV4-2 and TRBJ1-3; 7 bases fit TRBD1. The clonotype was recovered from a human donor with acute or convalescent COVID-19. The donor label of this sample is uncertain. CDR3 sequence reads: CASSLTGIENTIYF. The CDR3 region has the DNA TGTGCCAGCAGCCTGACAGGGATCGAAAACACCATATATTTT.